The 26 T cell receptor beta chains below come from one sample, sequenced in a study of blood T cell repertoires in COVID-19. The data were produced by immunoSEQ multiplex PCR, yet TCRdb's version contains in-frame clones alone and is incomplete. The table includes about 73,000 clones, roughly nine tenths detected once. The material sequenced was peripheral blood. The origin of the receptors is an elderly man with acute or convalescent COVID-19.

The genes are TRBV3-1 (or the pseudogene TRBV3-2) and TRBJ1-1, with D possibly matching TRBD1 (6 bases). The CDR3 extends over 13 amino acids. CDR1 is LGHDT, CDR2 YNNKEL, per germline (reference sequence). Trimming took off 4 bases at V and 3 bases at J, with 9 bases between the two ends. The DNA of the CDR3 is TGTGCCAGCAGCCTTGAGGGGGACACTGAAGCTTTCTTT. Encoded protein: CASSLEGDTEAFF.

The chain is built from TRBV5-1 and TRBJ2-3, with a tentative D call TRBD2 (6 bases). The germline V gene has CDR1 SGHRS and CDR2 YFSETQ. The CDR3 covers 15 residues. Trimming cost V 3 bases and J 0 bases, with 11 bases left between them. CDR3 in DNA: TGCGCCAGCAGCTCTCGGGGGACCAGCACAGATACGCAGTATTTT. It codes for CASSSRGTSTDTQYF.

The chain is built from TRBV19 and TRBJ2-2; 7 bases are a match to TRBD2. Losses at the gene ends were 5 bases for V and 3 bases for J; bases not matched to a gene: 9. This CDR3 is 16 amino acids long. Germline-derived CDR1 and CDR2 are LNHDA and SQIVND (reference sequence). As DNA, the CDR3 is TGTGCCAGTAGTCCACGGGGGGTCGTTGACACCGGGGAGCTGTTTTTT. This encodes CASSPRGVVDTGELFF.

J is TRBJ1-2 and V is TRBV4-1; D unresolved. CDR1 MGHRA and CDR2 YSYEKL come from the germline V gene. Trimming shortened V by 4 bases and J by 3 bases, and 18 bases separated the two germline ends. The CDR3 is made up of 16 amino acids. CDR3 DNA sequence: TGCGCCAGCAGCCCCGGAGGCCAGGCGACTTACTATGGCTACACCTTC. This codes for CASSPGGQATYYGYTF.

This rearrangement joins TRBV20-1 to TRBJ1-2, with D unclear. Germline values: CDR1 DFQATT, CDR2 SNEGSKA (reference sequence). Trimming pared 3 bases from V and 6 bases from J, leaving 14 bases between. This CDR3 region has 13 residues. The CDR3 here is CSASNPQRDGYTF. In DNA form, the CDR3 reads TGCAGTGCTAGTAACCCCCAGCGGGATGGCTACACCTTC.

The sample holds a few counts of this clone. CDR3 nucleotide sequence: TGTGCCAGCAGTTACTCGGACAGCCAGAACACTGAAGCTTTCTTT. As protein: CASSYSDSQNTEAFF. The rearrangement joins TRBV6-5 to TRBJ1-1; D perhaps matches TRBD1 (6 bases). This CDR3 spans 15 amino acids. Germline assignment: CDR1 MNHEY and CDR2 SVGAGI. The germline V and J ends were trimmed by 0 bases and 1 base, with 9 bases remaining between them.

The genes are TRBV3-1 (or the pseudogene TRBV3-2) and TRBJ2-2, with D perhaps matching TRBD1 (5 bases). The CDR3 has 13 amino acids. The V end was cut by 7 bases, the J end by 7 bases, with 13 bases between. The germline gives CDR1 LGHDT, CDR2 YNNKEL (reference sequence). The CDR3 DNA is TGTGCCAGCAATTTTAGGGGCGACGGGGAGCTGTTTTTT. Its translation is CASNFRGDGELFF.

J is TRBJ1-5 and V is TRBV30; the D gene is possibly TRBD1 (6 bases). CDR1 is GTSNPN and CDR2 is SVGIG in the germline V gene (reference sequence). The CDR3 is 15 amino acids. V shed 5 bases and J shed 0 bases, with 14 bases lying between them. The CDR3 protein is CAWARPGASNQPQHF. In DNA form, the CDR3 reads TGTGCCTGGGCTAGGCCAGGGGCTAGCAATCAGCCCCAGCATTTT.

The chain uses TRBV9 and TRBJ1-6, with no clear D. The CDR3 is made up of 12 amino acids. V lost 0 bases and J lost 13, with 8 bases in between. Germline CDR1 is SGDLS and CDR2 is YYNGEE. The CDR3 loop is CASSVDEPPLHF. CDR3 DNA sequence: TGTGCCAGCAGCGTAGACGAGCCGCCCCTCCACTTT.

V usage is TRBV7-9 and J usage is TRBJ1-2, with D hard to call. V was clipped by 4 bases and J by 13 bases, with 19 bases between them. The CDR3 length is 13 residues. The germline gives CDR1 SEHNR, CDR2 FQNEAQ (reference sequence). As DNA, the CDR3 is TGTGCCAGCAGCTACTACTCGACCCCTGCAGTCACCTTC. This translates into CASSYYSTPAVTF.

This chain links TRBV11-3 with TRBJ2-2; no reliable D call. CDR1 is SGHNT and CDR2 is YENEEA in the germline V gene. There are 11 residues in the CDR3. Trimming took off 7 bases at V and 5 bases at J, with 5 bases between the two ends. CDR3 nucleotides: TGTGCCAGCACCAATACCGGGGAGCTGTTTTTT. It translates to CASTNTGELFF.

The V call is TRBV2, the J call TRBJ2-7; D is possibly TRBD1 (6 bases). Germline assignment: CDR1 SNHLY and CDR2 FYNNEI. The CDR3 is made up of 15 amino acids. V was clipped by 5 bases and J by 0 bases, with 14 bases between them. The CDR3 bases are TGTGCCAGCAGTTTCGACAGGACCACCTCCTACGAGCAGTACTTC. It encodes CASSFDRTTSYEQYF.

V usage is TRBV12-5 and J usage is TRBJ1-2, with TRBD1 matching 7 bases. Unmatched junction bases numbered 3, after V lost 1 base and J lost 7 bases. CDR3 length: 13 residues. CDR1 is LGHNT, CDR2 FRNRAP, per germline. The CDR3 DNA follows: TGTGCTAGTGGTTTGGGACAGGGTACTGGCTACACCTTC. This codes for CASGLGQGTGYTF.

The chain joins TRBV6-6 to TRBJ2-3, with a possible D match to TRBD1 (6 bases). There are 13 residues in the CDR3. V lost 5 bases to trimming and J lost 6 bases, with 12 bases between them. The germline gives CDR1 MNHNY, CDR2 SVGAGI (reference sequence). The CDR3 sequence is CASSAQGPDTQYF. The CDR3 bases are TGTGCCAGCAGTGCACAGGGCCCCGATACGCAGTATTTT.

CDR3 DNA sequence: TGTGCCACCAGTGATCCTGCGGGCCAGGGGGCGACAGATACGCAGTATTTT. Translating gives CATSDPAGQGATDTQYF. The chain links TRBV24-1 to TRBJ2-3; 8 bases match TRBD1. V gave up 3 bases and J gave up 3 bases; unmatched junction bases: 10. Germline V lookup: CDR1 KGHDR, CDR2 SFDVKD. The CDR3 loop spans 17 amino acids.

The V gene is TRBV11-3, the J gene TRBJ2-7; TRBD1 aligns across 7 bases. Germline loops: CDR1 SGHNT, CDR2 YENEEA. V was clipped by 5 bases and J by 7 bases; unmatched bases: 17. The CDR3 is 16 residues long. The CDR3 nucleotides read TGTGCCAGCAGCCCAAGTTACAGGGGTGCGATGAGTGAGCAGTACTTC. As protein: CASSPSYRGAMSEQYF.

This rearrangement joins TRBV9 to TRBJ1-6; the D gene is possibly TRBD1 (5 bases). Trimming removed 4 bases at V and 0 bases at J, with 11 bases between. Per germline, CDR1 SGDLS and CDR2 YYNGEE. The CDR3 totals 16 residues. The CDR3 reads CASSPSDSSYNSPLHF. The CDR3 region has the DNA TGTGCCAGCAGCCCCTCAGACAGCTCCTATAATTCACCCCTCCACTTT.

This clone was picked up one time. The V gene is TRBV5-6, the J gene TRBJ1-2, with 7 bases aligning to TRBD1. Germline CDR1 SGHDT, CDR2 YYEEEE. The CDR3 totals 14 residues. V dropped 1 base and J dropped 5; count of bases not matched to a gene: 5. This CDR3 reads CASSLRDRRYGYTF. The CDR3 nucleotides are TGTGCCAGCAGCTTGAGGGACAGAAGATATGGCTACACCTTC.

The rearrangement links TRBV21-1 to TRBJ2-7; the table's D call TRBD1 went unverified against the DNA. TRBV21-1 is classified as a pseudogene. The CDR3 loop spans 15 amino acids. The CDR3 spells CASSYRDRGIYEQYF. The CDR3 DNA reads TGTGCCAGCAGCTACCGGGACAGGGGGATCTACGAGCAGTACTTC.

The chain recombines TRBV3-1 (or the pseudogene TRBV3-2) with TRBJ2-1; 7 bases align to TRBD2. The CDR3 totals 15 residues. Germline lookup yields CDR1 LGHDT and CDR2 YNNKEL (reference sequence). The trim removed 0 bases at V and 10 bases at J, leaving 9 bases unmatched. The CDR3 is CASSQDLGGGREQFF. The CDR3 region has the DNA TGTGCCAGCAGCCAAGATTTGGGCGGGGGACGCGAGCAGTTCTTC.

This clone has a single count. Germline is not matched at one junction end, which may reflect a read error. V usage is TRBV6-5 and J usage is TRBJ1-4; D possibly corresponds to TRBD1 (6 bases). This CDR3 is built from 14 residues. Per germline, CDR1 MNHEY and CDR2 SVGAGI. The CDR3 bases are TGTGCCAGCAGTACCGGGACACCCAATGGAAAACTGTTTTTT. This sequence encodes CASSTGTPNGKLFF.

The chain links TRBV12-3 or TRBV12-4 to TRBJ2-3; D possibly corresponds to TRBD2 (5 bases). This CDR3 is built from 13 residues. Trimming removed 5 bases from V and 4 bases from J, with 10 bases in between. The CDR3 loop is CASSEGSPDTQYF. The CDR3 DNA sequence: TGTGCCAGCAGTGAGGGATCTCCAGATACGCAGTATTTT.

The chain uses TRBV28 and TRBJ1-3; D call uncertain. Trimming shortened V by 7 bases and J by 7 bases, and 11 bases separated the two germline ends. This CDR3 spans 12 amino acids. Germline values: CDR1 MDHEN, CDR2 SYDVKM. The chain's CDR3 is CASIQFTNTIYF. The CDR3 DNA sequence: TGTGCCAGCATTCAATTCACTAACACCATATATTTT.

This chain uses TRBV2 with TRBJ2-5, with D possibly matching TRBD2 (6 bases). With 6 bases removed from V and 0 bases from J, the gap between germline ends came to 11 bases. CDR3 length: 14 residues. Germline V gene lookup returns CDR1 SNHLY and CDR2 FYNNEI. The CDR3: CASSFLANQETQYF. The CDR3 nucleotides are TGTGCCAGCAGCTTCCTAGCGAACCAAGAGACCCAGTACTTC.

The chain combines TRBV7-8 with TRBJ2-7; a weak D match, TRBD1 (5 bases). The CDR3 loop spans 14 amino acids. V lost 5 bases and J lost 4, with 15 bases in between. Germline lookup yields CDR1 SGHVS and CDR2 FQNEAQ. As DNA, the CDR3 is TGTGCCAGCAGCGGAGACAGTGCCTTGTACGAGCAGTACTTC. Protein product: CASSGDSALYEQYF.

This clone has just a few counts. V is TRBV4-1 and J is TRBJ1-2; D uncertain. The CDR3 sequence is 16 residues long. Germline V lookup: CDR1 MGHRA, CDR2 YSYEKL. Trimming took off 0 bases at V and 4 bases at J, with 15 bases between the two ends. CDR3 bases: TGCGCCAGCAGCCAAGAGTTAACTGTTCGGTCCTATGGCTACACCTTC. Amino acids: CASSQELTVRSYGYTF.